The TCR beta chain described here comes from a study of blood T cell repertoires in COVID-19 (dated by TCRdb to about 2020). In terms of the full investigation: The collaborator samples originated in the United States, Italy and Spain and spanned the acute and convalescent phases of COVID-19. The prospective study material was composed of cDNA or gDNA derived from T cells, B-cell-depleted T cells, or PBMCs. Subjects who had been exposed to COVID-19, were actively infected with it, or had recovered from it provided the deeply sampled blood TCRbeta repertoires that made up the dataset. The repertoires were released in a freely available public database meant as a resource for research on the immune response to SARS-CoV-2. Samples were obtained from the ongoing ImmuneRACE study (first 160 participants) and from about 1,300 subjects provided by 6 global collaborators. Sample metadata almost always included a de-identified subject ID, COVID-19 status, age in years and sex. Where available, HLA class I and class II types were obtained from metadata supplied by the sample provider rather than from assay-based typing.

The immunoSEQ Assay, a bias-controlled multiplex PCR, was used to amplify TCRbeta CDR3 regions from genomic DNA. The study's own analysis went as follows. The number of nucleated cells in each sample was estimated from the amplification of reference gene primers within the assay. To quantify the absolute abundance of each unique TCRbeta CDR3 rearrangement, sequence reads were collapsed and filtered. For each sample, productive Simpson clonality was calculated as the square root of Simpson's diversity index over productive rearrangements. In TCRdb, the immuneACCESS table is reduced to in-frame sequences with V and J assigned. These tables do not hold every clone; where another copy was compared, an unresolved V gene accounts for under half, and the others remain unexplained. V, J and clone size reflect that table, while D and trimming were determined from the DNA. Across this sample there are 65,000 to 85,000 clones, with about 73% seen only once. Over 5.5% of the sample is in the top ten clones.

Broad study findings and their caveats: Clinical and demographic metadata were provided uncurated, with the amount varying by source and participant.

The CDR1 and CDR2 encoded by the germline V gene (reference sequence) are MNHEY and SMNVEV. The CDR3 runs 14 amino acids, cysteine and phenylalanine included. The CDR3 DNA has 42 bases and is translated from base 1. At the junction V is shortened by 5 bases and J by 2 bases, with 12 bases in between. Turning to this clone: Its recognized antigen is unknown. The input lacks base qualities; no much larger clone sits a single base away.

Collaborating institutions collected whole blood in K2EDTA tubes following their own protocols. Collaborator samples were shipped for TCRbeta analysis as frozen whole blood, isolated PBMCs, or DNA extracted from either sample type. The sequenced sample was peripheral blood. Rearrangement joined TRBV27 to TRBJ1-2, with the D gene too uncertain to name. This sequence was found in a man aged 45-65 years with active or convalescent COVID-19. The CDR3 region: CASSPRVANYGYTF. The DNA sequence reads TGTGCCAGCAGTCCTCGAGTAGCCAACTATGGCTACACCTTC.